This TCR beta chain was identified during a study of cytomegalovirus exposure and HLA in healthy donors. Overall study context: There were roughly 80 million unique TCRs (from HLA-typed donors) in an early data release. General study results and limits: The authors judged a highly shared variant cluster likely a sequencing artifact. In a later analysis, HLA-associated TCR beta chains were more clonally expanded than equally common others. HLA alleles were associated with 15,000 to 20,000 TCR beta sequences in a later analysis at 0.05 false discovery rate.

Amplification used 60 Vbeta primers and 13 Jbeta primers. Sequencing was performed with immunoSEQ multiplex PCR; in TCRdb, only in-frame clones are kept and a portion is missing. This sample has 110,000 to 150,000 clones, with 75% found just once. On this clone itself: The antigen remains unidentified. The germline gene is not matched at one end of the junction; a read error may be the cause.

CDR1 SEHNR and CDR2 FQNEAQ come from the germline V gene (reference sequence). The CDR3 spans 17 residues. This sequence joins TRBV7-9 and TRBJ2-7; 13 bases align to TRBD2. This sequence originates from a young man in good health and CMV-seronegative. The sequenced material came from PBMCs. In DNA, the CDR3 is TGTTCCAGCAGCCCCTTGGGACTAGCGGGGTCCTTCTACGAGCAGTACTTC. It is translated as CSSSPLGLAGSFYEQYF.